This T cell receptor (beta chain) was retrieved from a study of blood T cell repertoires in COVID-19. Study-wide context: COVID-19 samples from acute and convalescent phases originated in the United States, Italy and Spain. T cells, B-cell-depleted T cells, or PBMCs provided the cDNA or gDNA that served as material.

V was clipped by 3 bases and J by 4 bases, with 15 bases between them. Germline assignment: CDR1 MNHNS and CDR2 SASEGT. The CDR3 sequence is 15 residues long. In the original processing: By means of reference gene primer amplification, nucleated cell counts were estimated. The assay was immunoSEQ multiplex PCR, and TCRdb's table has in-frame clones only and misses some. Clone size and V and J calls were adopted from that table, with D and trimming inferred from the DNA. The sample consists of 230,000 or so clones, more than 75% of them appearing once. Sequencing was performed on peripheral blood. The TCR was taken from a man aged 40-49 years with active or convalescent COVID-19. The gene calls are TRBV6-1 and TRBJ1-2; D is unclear. CDR3 protein: CASSEDLPAGYGYTF. The CDR3 nucleotides read TGTGCCAGCAGTGAGGACCTCCCTGCGGGCTATGGCTACACCTTC.